A selection of T cell receptor beta chains follows, all from one sample in a study of metastatic and nonmetastatic thyroid tumors. Using MiXCR, TCRdb re-called clones from the PCR reads. The sample carries roughly 30,000 clones, around 25% recorded once. The sample was blood. The receptor source for this set is a female donor with papillary thyroid cancer or a benign thyroid nodule (not recorded which). Some clones in this sample may be carry-over from other donors' samples. Both conserved end residues are part of each CDR3. Fields, in order: clone size, J gene, D gene, CDR3 length, V gene, CDR3 protein, CDR3 DNA. A D gene is named only where the DNA matches it firmly. Clone size appears in some rows only: once, few, many, or a class for an expanded clone.

>-|TRBJ2-1|-|14|TRBV18
CASSPRLDYNEQFF
TGTGCCAGCTCACCACGTCTAGACTACAATGAGCAGTTCTTC
>many|TRBJ1-4|TRBD1|13|TRBV2
CASRGQGIEKLFF
TGTGCCAGCAGGGGACAGGGGATTGAAAAACTGTTTTTT
>few|TRBJ2-5|TRBD1|15|TRBV7-9
CASSLGGQGGETQYF
TGTGCCAGCAGCTTAGGAGGACAGGGGGGGGAGACCCAGTACTTC
>-|TRBJ1-2|TRBD1|12|TRBV20-1
CSARFTGAGYTF
TGCAGTGCTAGATTCACAGGGGCTGGCTACACCTTC
>-|TRBJ1-2|TRBD1|14|TRBV6-1
CASRPGDRVYGYTF
TGTGCCAGCAGACCTGGGGACAGGGTATATGGCTACACCTTC
>-|TRBJ1-1|-|14|TRBV7-8
CASRPGTPGTEAFF
TGTGCCAGCAGGCCCGGGACCCCGGGTACTGAAGCTTTCTTT
>many|TRBJ1-1|-|15|TRBV5-6
CASSTGGAIGTEAFF
TGTGCCAGCAGCACCGGGGGGGCGATAGGAACTGAAGCTTTCTTT
>many|TRBJ1-1|-|12|TRBV14
CASSQDDTEAFF
TGTGCCAGCAGCCAAGATGACACTGAAGCTTTCTTT
>many|TRBJ1-1|-|14|TRBV7-6
CASSSNGDYTEAFF
TGTGCCAGCAGCTCGAACGGAGATTACACTGAAGCTTTCTTT
>medium-sized|TRBJ2-1|-|16|TRBV24-1
CATSDLEPDSYNEQFF
TGTGCCACCAGTGATTTGGAACCCGACAGTTACAATGAGCAGTTCTTC
>many|TRBJ2-7|TRBD1|16|TRBV2
CASSEDQDRVSHEQYF
TGTGCCAGCAGTGAAGATCAGGACAGGGTTTCCCACGAGCAGTACTTC
>many|TRBJ1-1|-|13|TRBV10-2
CASQARGYTEAFF
TGCGCCAGCCAGGCCAGAGGGTACACTGAAGCTTTCTTT
>many|TRBJ2-6|TRBD1|14|TRBV19
CASSQGAGANVLTF
TGTGCCAGTAGCCAGGGGGCTGGGGCCAACGTCCTGACTTTC
>many|TRBJ2-3|TRBD1|14|TRBV6-4
CASSEQGATDTQYF
TGTGCCAGCAGTGAACAGGGGGCAACAGATACGCAGTATTTT
>many|TRBJ2-1|-|14|TRBV19
CASSGQSSYNEQFF
TGTGCCAGTAGTGGACAGAGCTCCTACAATGAGCAGTTCTTC
>-|TRBJ2-2|TRBD1|16|TRBV6-1
CASISPDRAEAGELFF
TGTGCCAGCATTAGCCCAGACAGGGCGGAGGCCGGGGAGCTGTTTTTT
>many|TRBJ2-1|TRBD2|15|TRBV12-3/TRBV12-4
CASTPSGVSYNEQFF
TGTGCCAGCACTCCTAGCGGGGTCTCCTACAATGAGCAGTTCTTC
>once|TRBJ1-5|-|14|TRBV7-6
CASSLSVSNQPQHF
TGTGCCAGCAGCTTGTCCGTAAGCAATCAGCCCCAGCATTTT
>-|TRBJ1-3|-|15|TRBV3-1
CASSQADKDHATIYF
TGTGCCAGCAGCCAAGCAGACAAGGACCACGCCACCATATATTTT
>-|TRBJ1-1|-|14|TRBV5-1
CASRFQGMNTEAFF
TGCGCCAGCAGGTTCCAGGGTATGAACACTGAAGCTTTCTTT
>-|TRBJ2-3|-|14|TRBV9
CASSALANIDTQYF
TGTGCCAGCAGCGCTCTAGCGAACATAGATACGCAGTATTTT
>-|TRBJ2-7|-|14|TRBV20-1
CSARDRSEGLEQYF
TGCAGTGCTAGAGACAGATCGGAGGGTCTCGAGCAGTACTTC
>-|TRBJ2-5|TRBD1|15|TRBV5-1
CASSFPGQGEETQYF
TGCGCCAGCAGTTTTCCGGGACAGGGGGAAGAGACCCAGTACTTC
>few|TRBJ2-7|-|12|TRBV28
CASITPLDEQYF
TGTGCCAGCATCACCCCGCTAGACGAGCAGTACTTC
>-|TRBJ2-7|-|17|TRBV20-1
CSARNQTGRNFSYEQYF
TGCAGTGCTAGAAATCAGACAGGGAGGAATTTTTCTTACGAGCAGTACTTC
>many|TRBJ1-4|-|14|TRBV4-3
CASSPEYRSEKLFF
TGCGCCAGCAGCCCAGAGTACCGGTCAGAAAAACTGTTTTTT
>many|TRBJ2-2|-|13|TRBV4-3
CASSQDYTGELFF
TGCGCCAGCAGCCAAGATTACACCGGGGAGCTGTTTTTT
>few|TRBJ2-7|-|15|TRBV20-1
CSARGAGLRTYEQYF
TGCAGTGCTCGCGGTGCAGGACTTAGGACGTACGAGCAGTACTTC
>medium-sized|TRBJ1-2|-|14|TRBV28
CASTLGGGGYGYTF
TGTGCCAGCACCTTAGGTGGGGGCGGTTATGGCTACACCTTC